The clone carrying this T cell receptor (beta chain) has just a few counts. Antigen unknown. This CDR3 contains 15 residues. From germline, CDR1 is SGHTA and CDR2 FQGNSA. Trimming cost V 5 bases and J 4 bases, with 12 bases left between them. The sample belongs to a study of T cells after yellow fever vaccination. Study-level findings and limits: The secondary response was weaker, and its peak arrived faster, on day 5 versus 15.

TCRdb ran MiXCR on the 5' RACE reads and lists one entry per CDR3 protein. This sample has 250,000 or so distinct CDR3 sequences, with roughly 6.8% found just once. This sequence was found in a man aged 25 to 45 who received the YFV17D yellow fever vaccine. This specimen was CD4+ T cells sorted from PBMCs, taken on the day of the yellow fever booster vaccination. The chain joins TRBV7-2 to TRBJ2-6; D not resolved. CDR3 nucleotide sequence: TGTGCCAGCAGCCCTCAGTTGGGGGGGGCCAACGTCCTGACTTTC. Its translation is CASSPQLGGANVLTF.